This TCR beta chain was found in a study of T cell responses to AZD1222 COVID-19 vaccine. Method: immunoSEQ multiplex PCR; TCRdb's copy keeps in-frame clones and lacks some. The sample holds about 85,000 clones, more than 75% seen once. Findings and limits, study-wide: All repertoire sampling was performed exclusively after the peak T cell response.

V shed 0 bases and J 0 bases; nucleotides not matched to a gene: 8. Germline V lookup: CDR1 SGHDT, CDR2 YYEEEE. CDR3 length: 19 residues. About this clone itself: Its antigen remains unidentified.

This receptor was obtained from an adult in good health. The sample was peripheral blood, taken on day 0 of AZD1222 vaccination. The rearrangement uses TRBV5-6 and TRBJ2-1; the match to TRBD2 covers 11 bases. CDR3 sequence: CASSLDSLAGGYSYNEQFF. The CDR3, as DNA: TGTGCCAGCAGCTTGGATTCTCTAGCGGGGGGATACTCCTACAATGAGCAGTTCTTC.